Below are 26 T cell receptor beta chains sequenced from a single sample in a study of T cells in Graves' hyperthyroidism and ophthalmopathy. TCR beta CDR3 regions were amplified from RNA. Researchers ran a first-round RT-PCR on the TCR CDR3 using the HTBI primer set. From the multiplex PCR reads, TCRdb called clonotypes with MiXCR, one entry per CDR3 protein. Among around 300,000 distinct CDR3 sequences listed, approximately 21% were seen once. Sequenced input: blood. These receptors were taken from a man younger than 45 with Graves' ophthalmopathy.

Written as DNA, the CDR3 is TGTGCCAGTAGTATTCTGTACAGGGGAGACCAGCCCCAGCATTTT. This gives the protein CASSILYRGDQPQHF. The chain employs TRBV19 and TRBJ1-5, with 7 bases that match TRBD1. Germline V gives CDR1 LNHDA, CDR2 SQIVND (reference sequence). Unmatched junction bases numbered 9, after V lost 3 bases and J lost 7 bases. The CDR3 loop spans 15 amino acids.

The chain links TRBV9 to TRBJ2-2, with D possibly being TRBD2 (6 bases). Germline V lookup: CDR1 SGDLS, CDR2 YYNGEE. The CDR3 totals 18 residues. Trimming shortened V by 0 bases and J by 1 base, and 16 bases separated the two germline ends. This chain's CDR3 is CASSVGFAVAVNTGELFF. Written as DNA, the CDR3 is TGTGCCAGCAGCGTAGGATTTGCGGTAGCGGTGAACACCGGGGAGCTGTTTTTT.

V usage is TRBV5-1 and J usage is TRBJ2-1; 9 nucleotides agree with TRBD1. The ends lost 5 bases at V and 8 bases at J; junction bases unmatched: 11. Germline V gene data show CDR1 as SGHRS and CDR2 as YFSETQ. The CDR3 length is 15 residues. The CDR3 region has the DNA TGCGCCAGCAGTCAGGTCGGGACAGGGATTTATGAGCAGTTCTTC. Amino acid sequence: CASSQVGTGIYEQFF.

The rearrangement joins TRBV27 to TRBJ2-1, with 10 bases lining up with TRBD2. The trim removed 5 bases at V and 7 bases at J, leaving 2 bases unmatched. The CDR3 has 13 amino acids. Germline V gene sequence: CDR1 MNHEY, CDR2 SMNVEV (reference sequence). CDR3 sequence (DNA): TGTGCCAGCAGTGGGGGACTAGCGAATGAGCAGTTCTTC. Translated: CASSGGLANEQFF.

In this sample, this clonotype turned up once. This rearrangement joins TRBV10-2 to TRBJ2-3; D gene unclear. V gave up 0 bases and J gave up 0 bases, with 13 bases separating them. Germline V gene lookup returns CDR1 WSHSY and CDR2 SAAADI. This CDR3 is built from 17 residues. DNA for the CDR3: TGCGCCAGCAGTGAGTCGTTATCAATAGCTAGCACAGATACGCAGTATTTT. Residues: CASSESLSIASTDTQYF.

The table lists this clonotype with many counts. V usage is TRBV6-5 and J usage is TRBJ1-2; D is unclear. V was cut by 0 bases and J by 3 bases, with 11 bases left in between. The CDR3 loop spans 15 amino acids. Germline V gene sequence: CDR1 MNHEY, CDR2 SVGAGI. The CDR3 DNA reads as TGTGCCAGCAGTTACTCGGGTAGGATCTACTATGGCTACACCTTC. It encodes CASSYSGRIYYGYTF.

V is TRBV12-3 or TRBV12-4 and J is TRBJ1-1; D not resolved. The CDR3 contains 14 residues. With 4 bases removed from V and 0 bases from J, the gap between germline ends came to 9 bases. The CDR3 DNA is TGTGCCAGCAGTTCCTGGGTCATGAACACTGAAGCTTTCTTT. Protein product: CASSSWVMNTEAFF.

In its sample, this clonotype was seen many times. V is TRBV11-2 and J is TRBJ2-2, with 9 bases fitting TRBD2. The CDR3 runs 16 residues. Unmatched junction bases numbered 7, after V lost 1 base and J lost 7 bases. Germline V gives CDR1 SGHAT, CDR2 FQNNGV. Here the CDR3 DNA reads TGTGCCAGCAGCTTAGCGATTAGCGGGAGTGGCGGGGAGCTGTTTTTT. It is translated as CASSLAISGSGGELFF.

This clonotype was picked up a small number of times. The chain combines TRBV6-4 with TRBJ1-5, with D tentatively TRBD1 (5 bases). The CDR3 is made up of 14 amino acids. Between the trimmed V and J ends, which lost 8 bases and 4 bases, there was a span of 15 bases. Per the germline V gene, CDR1 is MRHNA and CDR2 is SNTAGT. In DNA, the CDR3 is TGTGCCAGCGGCCCGGGACGGCTAAATCAGCCCCAGCATTTT. Translation gives CASGPGRLNQPQHF.

This clonotype was found a few times. The chain is built from TRBV5-5 and TRBJ2-5, with TRBD1 matching over 7 bases. Germline-derived CDR1 and CDR2 are SGHKS and YYEKEE (reference sequence). The CDR3 consists of 14 residues. Trimming at V came to 8 bases and at J to 5 bases, leaving 12 bases not matched to a gene. CDR3 region: CASRGRQGVETQYF. CDR3 bases: TGTGCCAGTCGGGGACGACAGGGAGTCGAGACCCAGTACTTC.

The table lists this clonotype with a few counts. The chain's CDR3 is CSAKGDMNTEAFF. The CDR3 DNA is TGCAGCGCCAAGGGAGATATGAACACTGAAGCTTTCTTT. The chain combines TRBV29-1 with TRBJ1-1; D ambiguous. The CDR3 covers 13 residues. Germline V gene data show CDR1 as SQVTM and CDR2 as ANQGSEA. The germline V and J ends were trimmed by 7 bases and 0 bases, with 12 bases remaining between them.

The chain uses TRBV3-1 and TRBJ2-5; TRBD2 is a possible D gene (6 bases). The CDR3 is 17 residues long. The ends were cut back, 5 bases at V and 2 bases at J, with 21 bases in the middle. Germline V gives CDR1 LGHDT, CDR2 YNNKEL (reference sequence). The CDR3 sequence is CASSTLRWDSGQETQYF. The CDR3 DNA follows: TGTGCCAGCAGCACCCTAAGATGGGACTCCGGACAAGAGACCCAGTACTTC.

There are a few counts of this clonotype. The rearrangement uses TRBV9 and TRBJ2-1, with 8 bases lining up with TRBD2. CDR3 length: 17 residues. The J segment lost 4 bases and the V segment lost 3 bases, leaving 12 bases of the junction unmatched. Germline V gene data show CDR1 as SGDLS and CDR2 as YYNGEE. The CDR3 here is CASSAGEKLADYNEQFF. DNA for the CDR3: TGTGCCAGCAGCGCCGGGGAGAAACTAGCGGATTACAATGAGCAGTTCTTC.

The chain has TRBV12-3 or TRBV12-4 and TRBJ2-1, with TRBD2 identical over 8 bases. The V segment lost 6 bases and the J segment 4 bases; nucleotides outside the gene matches: 8. The CDR3 loop spans 15 amino acids. This chain's CDR3 is CASSRGLGGYNEQFF. The CDR3, as DNA: TGTGCCAGCAGCCGGGGACTAGGGGGGTACAATGAGCAGTTCTTC.

In the case of this clonotype: A single base separates this from a much larger clone, so it may be a read error. The V and J genes are TRBV28 and TRBJ2-7; 11 bases map to TRBD2. The germline V gene encodes CDR1 MDHEN and CDR2 SYDVKM. V was pared by 4 bases and J by 2 bases, with 7 bases of the junction left unmatched. This CDR3 comprises 16 residues. For the CDR3, the DNA is TGTGCCAGCAGTTCACCGGGACTAGCGGCCCCCTACGAGCAGTACTTC. This translates into CASSSPGLAAPYEQYF.

A few counts support this clonotype. The rearrangement links TRBV20-1 to TRBJ2-5; possibly TRBD2 for D (5 bases). This CDR3 is built from 14 residues. CDR1 is DFQATT and CDR2 is SNEGSKA in the germline V gene (reference sequence). Trimming stripped 4 bases from V and 5 bases from J, with 17 bases between. The CDR3, as DNA: TGCAGTGCTATCAGCCCGGGGAGTGGGGAGACCCAGTACTTC. Translated, it gives CSAISPGSGETQYF.

This clonotype turned up a few times. The rearrangement links TRBV7-9 to TRBJ2-1; 10 bases map to TRBD2. Trimming took 5 bases from V and 5 from J; bases not matched to a gene: 12. Germline V gene lookup returns CDR1 SEHNR and CDR2 FQNEAQ (reference sequence). The CDR3 extends over 17 amino acids. The DNA of the CDR3 is TGTGCCAGCAGCCCCATGAGCGGGAGGGCCGGCGACAATGAGCAGTTCTTC. It is translated as CASSPMSGRAGDNEQFF. Full variable domain (rest looked up from reference TRBV7-9 and TRBJ2-1): DTGVSQNPRHKITKRGQNVTFRCDPISEHNRLYWYRQTLGQGPEFLTYFQNEAQLEKSRLLSDRFSAERPKGSFSTLEIQRTEQGDSAMYLCASSPMSGRAGDNEQFFGPGTRLTVL.

The chain couples TRBV7-9 to TRBJ2-7, with 10 positions matching TRBD1. The CDR3 contains 12 residues. V lost 10 bases, J lost 6 bases, and 6 bases stayed unmatched. The germline V gene encodes CDR1 SEHNR and CDR2 FQNEAQ (reference sequence). CDR3 loop: CATRDRGLEQYF. The CDR3 DNA is TGTGCCACCCGGGACAGGGGCCTCGAGCAGTACTTC.

The CDR3 sequence: CASSSGWGLGEKLFF. CDR3 coding DNA: TGCGCCAGCAGCTCCGGTTGGGGGCTAGGAGAAAAACTGTTTTTT. The V and J genes are TRBV5-1 and TRBJ1-4; D possibly corresponds to TRBD1 (6 bases). V was cut by 3 bases and J by 8 bases, with 17 bases left in between. CDR1 SGHRS and CDR2 YFSETQ come from the germline V gene. The CDR3 spans 15 residues.

The genes are TRBV24-1 and TRBJ2-2; D perhaps matches TRBD1 (6 bases). Germline CDR1 reads KGHDR; CDR2 reads SFDVKD. The CDR3 totals 15 residues. The V end was cut by 5 bases, the J end by 1 base, with 10 bases between. The CDR3 nucleotides read TGTGCCACCAGTGGTCCGGGACAGAACACCGGGGAGCTGTTTTTT. This codes for CATSGPGQNTGELFF.

The chain couples TRBV19 to TRBJ2-7; D remains unclear. Trimming removed 2 bases from V and 4 bases from J, with 12 bases in between. The CDR3 length is 14 residues. CDR1 is LNHDA, CDR2 SQIVND, per germline (reference sequence). The CDR3 sequence is CASSISPFNYEQYF. The CDR3 nucleotides are TGTGCCAGTAGTATATCCCCTTTCAATTACGAGCAGTACTTC.

This rearrangement joins TRBV12-5 to TRBJ2-7; D gene unclear. V was clipped by 2 bases and J by 2 bases, with 4 bases between them. The CDR3 totals 12 residues. CDR1 is LGHNT and CDR2 is FRNRAP in the germline V gene. In DNA, the CDR3 is TGTGCTAGTGGTTTGATTCCCTACGAGCAGTACTTC. Protein product: CASGLIPYEQYF.

This clonotype appeared a few times. The chain links TRBV6-1 to TRBJ2-1; a possible D gene is TRBD1 (5 bases). V shed 5 bases and J shed 2 bases, with 13 bases lying between them. This CDR3 spans 15 amino acids. Germline CDR1 reads MNHNS; CDR2 reads SASEGT. The CDR3 nucleotides are TGTGCCAGCAGTTACGCGCAGGGAACCTACAATGAGCAGTTCTTC. Translating gives CASSYAQGTYNEQFF.

This sequence joins TRBV6-5 and TRBJ2-2, with D tentatively TRBD2 (6 bases). Germline CDR1 is MNHEY and CDR2 is SVGAGI. The CDR3 runs 17 residues. With 1 base removed from V and 2 bases from J, the gap between germline ends came to 14 bases. The CDR3 loop reads CASSYLSGGVNTGELFF. CDR3 bases: TGTGCCAGCAGTTACTTATCCGGGGGTGTAAACACCGGGGAGCTGTTTTTT.

The rearrangement uses TRBV12-3 or TRBV12-4 and TRBJ1-2, with D perhaps matching TRBD1 (5 bases). The CDR3 covers 16 residues. V shed 0 bases and J shed 0 bases, with 11 bases lying between them. This chain's CDR3 is CASSLAGALANYGYTF. The CDR3 bases are TGTGCCAGCAGTTTAGCAGGGGCCCTAGCTAACTATGGCTACACCTTC.

About this clonotype: A much larger clone differs from this one at a single base, so this may be a read error. The chain has TRBV20-1 and TRBJ1-1, with D hard to call. The CDR3 runs to 14 residues. Germline V gene data show CDR1 as DFQATT and CDR2 as SNEGSKA (reference sequence). CDR3: CSTRDYTVNTEAFF. CDR3 bases: TGCAGTACTAGAGATTACACCGTGAACACTGAAGCTTTCTTT.